The 19 T cell receptor beta chains listed next were all sequenced from one sample in a study of control samples from healthy donors and cancer patients. The table came from immunoSEQ multiplex PCR; TCRdb's copy has only in-frame clones and leaves some out. This sample has fewer than 200,000 clones, with 93% found just once. The sequenced sample consisted of blood. These receptors all come from a woman aged 55 to 70 in good health.

The genes are TRBV12-3 or TRBV12-4 and TRBJ2-7; perhaps TRBD1 as D (5 bases). V was trimmed by 5 bases and J by 10 bases, leaving 15 bases between them. The CDR3 has 12 amino acids. The CDR3 is CASSVVRQGQYF. In DNA, the CDR3 is TGTGCCAGCAGTGTAGTCCGGCAGGGCCAGTACTTC.

J is TRBJ1-5 and V is TRBV6-2 or TRBV6-3; no clear D. V lost 2 bases and J lost 1, with 9 bases in between. The CDR3 length is 15 residues. Germline assignment: CDR1 MNHEY and CDR2 SVGEGT. CDR3 in amino acids: CASSYGSNSNQPQHF. CDR3 DNA sequence: TGTGCCAGCAGTTACGGTAGTAACAGCAATCAGCCCCAGCATTTT.

V is TRBV5-1 and J is TRBJ2-3, with D perhaps matching TRBD2 (6 bases). V was shortened by 2 bases and J by 0 bases, with 10 bases between the two germline ends. In germline, CDR1 is SGHRS, CDR2 YFSETQ. The length of the CDR3 is 15 residues. The DNA of the CDR3 is TGCGCCAGCAGCTTTCGGGGGACTAGCACAGATACGCAGTATTTT. Encoded protein: CASSFRGTSTDTQYF.

The chain has TRBV7-9 and TRBJ1-1; D is uncertain. Per the germline V gene, CDR1 is SEHNR and CDR2 is FQNEAQ (reference sequence). V lost 5 bases to trimming and J lost 2 bases, with 9 bases between them. The CDR3 has 13 residues. The CDR3 loop is CASSPDQNTEAFF. As DNA, the CDR3 is TGTGCCAGCAGCCCTGACCAAAACACTGAAGCTTTCTTT. Drawing the rest from reference TRBV7-9 and TRBJ1-1, the complete variable domain is DTGVSQNPRHKITKRGQNVTFRCDPISEHNRLYWYRQTLGQGPEFLTYFQNEAQLEKSRLLSDRFSAERPKGSFSTLEIQRTEQGDSAMYLCASSPDQNTEAFFGQGTRLTVV.

V and J are TRBV2 and TRBJ2-7, with unresolved D. V lost 4 bases and J 3 bases, leaving 4 bases between the germline ends. Germline lookup yields CDR1 SNHLY and CDR2 FYNNEI. This CDR3 spans 11 amino acids. Written as DNA, the CDR3 is TGTGCCAGCAGTGCATACTACGAGCAGTACTTC. Its translation: CASSAYYEQYF.

The V gene is TRBV6-2 or TRBV6-3, the J gene TRBJ2-7; 7 bases agree with TRBD2. The germline V gene has CDR1 MNHEY and CDR2 SVGEGT. This CDR3 contains 14 residues. V was clipped by 2 bases and J by 6 bases; unmatched bases: 7. The CDR3 is CASSYRLAGGEQYF. CDR3 sequence (DNA): TGTGCCAGCAGTTACCGCTTAGCGGGTGGCGAGCAGTACTTC.

J is TRBJ2-7 and V is TRBV7-3; TRBD1 is a possible D gene (6 bases). This CDR3 has 15 residues. Germline CDR1 SGHTA, CDR2 FQGTGA. The V end was cut by 5 bases, the J end by 3 bases, with 17 bases between. CDR3 sequence reads: CASSPNPDSYYEQYF. In nucleotides, the CDR3 is TGTGCCAGCAGCCCGAACCCGGACAGTTACTACGAGCAGTACTTC.

This rearrangement joins TRBV12-3 or TRBV12-4 to TRBJ2-5, with 7 bases identical to TRBD1. The junction had 5 bases not matched to a gene; V was cut back by 5 bases and J by 5 bases. This CDR3 is 13 amino acids long. The CDR3 nucleotides read TGTGCCAGCAGTAAACAGGGGTGGGAGACCCAGTACTTC. This codes for CASSKQGWETQYF.

V gene TRBV19 combines with J gene TRBJ2-3; TRBD2 matches 8 bases. Per the germline V gene, CDR1 is LNHDA and CDR2 is SQIVND (reference sequence). V lost 3 bases, J lost 2 bases, and 7 bases stayed unmatched. This CDR3 spans 16 amino acids. This CDR3 reads CASSMELAGPTDTQYF. In DNA, the CDR3 is TGTGCCAGTAGTATGGAATTAGCGGGGCCCACAGATACGCAGTATTTT.

The V call is TRBV19, the J call TRBJ1-5, with D perhaps matching TRBD1 (5 bases). The CDR3 contains 13 residues. The germline CDR1 and CDR2 sequences are LNHDA and SQIVND (reference sequence). Trimming pared 3 bases from V and 6 bases from J, leaving 9 bases between. Written as DNA, the CDR3 is TGTGCCAGTAGTATTCAGGGTGGTCAGCCCCAGCATTTT. It is translated as CASSIQGGQPQHF.

The gene calls are TRBV7-8 and TRBJ1-3; D gene unclear. There are 18 residues in the CDR3. Germline loops: CDR1 SGHVS, CDR2 FQNEAQ. Trimming took 1 base from V and 3 from J, leaving 19 bases between them. In DNA form, the CDR3 reads TGTGCCAGCAGCTTAGAGTCCAGCAACCCTCTGAATGGAAACACCATATATTTT. It is translated as CASSLESSNPLNGNTIYF.

The chain is built from TRBV6-5 and TRBJ2-2; tentatively, D is TRBD2 (6 bases). Per germline, CDR1 MNHEY and CDR2 SVGAGI. The V and J ends lost 11 bases and 2 bases respectively, with 15 bases between them. The CDR3 length is 14 residues. CDR3 in DNA: TGTGCCGTCAGCGGGTCTCTAAACACCGGGGAGCTGTTTTTT. It codes for CAVSGSLNTGELFF.

Turning to this clone: The sample has other DNA sequences that encode this CDR3 too. This chain joins TRBV6-2 or TRBV6-3 and TRBJ2-5, with D unclear. The V gene lost 5 bases and the J gene lost 2 bases, with 3 bases spanning the gap. Germline CDR1 and CDR2: MNHEY and SVGEGT. The CDR3 covers 11 residues. As DNA, the CDR3 is TGTGCCAGCAGTAGACAAGAGACCCAGTACTTC. Protein: CASSRQETQYF.

This rearrangement joins TRBV6-5 to TRBJ2-3; the D is unclear. Germline V CDR1 and CDR2: MNHEY, SVGAGI. With 2 bases removed from V and 4 bases from J, the gap between germline ends came to 10 bases. The CDR3 covers 14 residues. CDR3: CASSYGLGADTQYF. The CDR3 bases are TGTGCCAGCAGTTACGGGCTAGGCGCAGATACGCAGTATTTT.

This clone was seen only once. V is TRBV6-4 and J is TRBJ1-3; the D is unclear. Trimming shortened V by 4 bases and J by 13 bases, and 8 bases separated the two germline ends. This CDR3 is 10 amino acids long. Germline V gene data show CDR1 as MRHNA and CDR2 as SNTAGT. The CDR3 bases are TGTGCCAGCAGTGCCCTTGTTATATATTTT. Its translation is CASSALVIYF.

This clone was seen a handful of times. This chain connects TRBV10-3 to TRBJ1-2; possibly TRBD1 for D (5 bases). Trimming pared 3 bases from V and 0 bases from J, leaving 17 bases between. The CDR3 length is 17 residues. CDR1 ENHRY and CDR2 SYGVKD come from the germline V gene. The CDR3 spells CAISEWLGDDTNYGYTF. Here the CDR3 DNA reads TGTGCCATCAGTGAATGGTTGGGGGACGACACTAACTATGGCTACACCTTC.

The V gene is TRBV2, the J gene TRBJ1-2, with TRBD1 identical over 9 bases. V was clipped by 4 bases and J by 5 bases; unmatched bases: 2. CDR1 is SNHLY and CDR2 is FYNNEI in the germline V gene. This CDR3 contains 13 residues. The CDR3 region has the DNA TGTGCCAGCAGTGGGGGACAGGGTTATGGCTACACCTTC. It translates to CASSGGQGYGYTF.

The rearrangement links TRBV3-1 (or the pseudogene TRBV3-2) to TRBJ1-5; D unclear. V was shortened by 4 bases and J by 9 bases, with 19 bases between the two germline ends. The CDR3 contains 15 residues. CDR1 and CDR2 from the germline V gene are LGHDT and YNNKEL (reference sequence). DNA for the CDR3: TGTGCCAGCAGCCTCAATTGCCCTGTATGCGGGCCCCAGCATTTT. Protein: CASSLNCPVCGPQHF.

V gene TRBV7-6 combines with J gene TRBJ2-1; D is perhaps TRBD2 (5 bases). CDR1 and CDR2 (germline): SGHVS, FNYEAQ. The CDR3 sequence is 14 residues long. Trimming left V 1 base short and J 14 bases short, with 18 bases between. For the CDR3, the DNA is TGTGCCAGCAGCTTAGGTCTGGCTAGCCAAAGTGAGTTCTTC. It encodes CASSLGLASQSEFF.